This T cell receptor (beta chain) emerged from a study of cytotoxic CD8 clonotypes in ibrutinib-treated CLL (dated by TCRdb to the early 2020s). Concerning the study at large: In this cohort, about 16 patients were treatment-naive and ten to eleven were relapsed/refractory, while about 17 had unmutated IGHV. Response samples were taken after a median of roughly 12 months on treatment, ranging from roughly 6 to 36 months. Cryopreserved peripheral blood mononuclear cells were collected at three points: before therapy, at response, and at either sustained remission or disease progression. Partial responses were observed in 24 patients and complete responses in 2; after a median follow-up of 68 months, remission was maintained in approximately 14 patients and progression was observed in approximately 12. Longitudinal samples were obtainable from about 30% of the 86 participants in the trial. On average, each sample yielded about 250,000 productive templates and about 100,000 productive rearrangements. On the study overall, not on this receptor specifically: Lymph node repertoires were not examined, and the timing of sampling was not matched between patients in sustained remission and those whose disease progressed. Public clonotypes were found to be uncommon and were observed to contract or remain stable during treatment; the increase in clonality was shown to reflect expansion of private clonotypes at ibrutinib response. Clonality increased at ibrutinib response, stayed stable in sustained remission, and fell back toward baseline at progression. Baseline clonality exceeded that of age-matched healthy donors and correlated strongly with circulating CD8+ T-cell counts.

For TCR beta library preparation, roughly 2 micrograms of genomic DNA were isolated from cryopreserved PBMCs. Longitudinal blood samples from CLL patients on ibrutinib monotherapy were analyzed using high-throughput TCR beta sequencing. The patients took part in an open-label, single-center phase 2 trial of ibrutinib monotherapy. A MiSeq instrument was used for deep resolution sequencing, which targeted depths ranging from 1 in 1 million up to 1 in 200,000 T cells, with coverage averaging 10x for each clonotype. The immunoSEQ hsTCRB Kit was used to generate the TCR beta libraries. The authors' analysis ran thus. The data were analyzed with ImmunoSEQ Analyzer and ImmunoSEQ Data Assistant, and V, D and J gene assignments followed IMGT definitions. Clonality, which ranges from 0 to 1, was calculated by subtracting the normalized Shannon entropy of productive rearrangement frequencies from one. Only overrepresented clonotypes making up at least 0.05% of the repertoire of each patient were included in the public clonotype analysis. About a dozen repertoires from age-matched healthy donors, obtained from immuneACCESS, served as clonality controls. In its TCRdb copy, this immuneACCESS table keeps in-frame sequences only and misses some clones. Where compared with another copy, unresolved V genes explain less than half of these, and the others have no known cause. For V, J and clone size, that table is used; D and trimming come from the DNA. The sample records about 30,000 clones, 62% of which are singletons. Of the sample, less than 15% falls within the top ten clones.

The CDR3, from cysteine to phenylalanine, totals 13 residues. Only the CDR3 part of the read is kept: 39 bases, read in frame from the first base. CDR1 MNHEY and CDR2 SVGAGI were looked up in the germline V gene. V trim: 5 bases; J trim: 4 bases; unmatched bases: 3. Turning to this clone: Its recognized antigen is unknown. Base qualities are not recorded, but no much larger clone differs from it by a single base.

The sequence links TRBV6-5 to TRBJ2-5; 8 bases in the junction line up with TRBD2. The clonotype was recovered from a human donor with chronic lymphocytic leukemia. The source material was PBMCs, sampled before ibrutinib treatment. CDR3 region: CASSRTSRETQYF. The nucleotide sequence reads as follows: TGTGCCAGCAGTAGGACTAGCCGAGAGACCCAGTACTTC.